The 18 T cell receptor beta chains presented below share a single source sample, sequenced in a study of PD-1 blockade in classical Hodgkin lymphoma. Time point given: cycle 4 day 1 (C4D1), after more than five weeks of nivolumab. All patients experienced relapse after autologous stem cell transplantation, and brentuximab vedotin exposure was variable. Sequenced by immunoSEQ multiplex PCR; TCRdb stores in-frame clones only, minus some. Of tens of thousands of clones in the sample, around 89% are singletons; the top ten hold over 11%. The material sequenced was peripheral blood mononuclear cells (PBMCs), taken before the fourth cycle of nivolumab. Receptors originate from a human donor with classical Hodgkin lymphoma.

The rearrangement joins TRBV4-2 to TRBJ2-7; 7 bases are a match to TRBD2. J gave up 6 bases and V 1 base, and 6 bases lay outside the gene matches. This CDR3 spans 14 amino acids. The germline CDR1 and CDR2 sequences are LGHNA and YNFKEQ. CDR3 residues: CASSQGAGVGEQYF. In DNA, the CDR3 is TGTGCCAGCAGCCAAGGGGCGGGAGTCGGCGAGCAGTACTTC.

In its sample, this clone was seen once. V usage is TRBV7-9 and J usage is TRBJ2-7; D unclear. V lost 3 bases and J lost 2, with 17 bases in between. The CDR3 totals 16 residues. Germline CDR1 is SEHNR and CDR2 is FQNEAQ (reference sequence). Here the CDR3 reads CASSFWTKAVPYEQYF. The CDR3 DNA sequence: TGTGCCAGCAGCTTTTGGACGAAGGCGGTCCCCTACGAGCAGTACTTC.

The chain employs TRBV19 and TRBJ2-1, with D possibly being TRBD2 (6 bases). Germline V gene data show CDR1 as LNHDA and CDR2 as SQIVND (reference sequence). The V end was cut by 4 bases, the J end by 2 bases, with 6 bases between. The CDR3 totals 13 residues. The CDR3 DNA reads TGTGCCAGTAGTAGGACTACCTACAATGAGCAGTTCTTC. Translated, it gives CASSRTTYNEQFF.

The genes are TRBV14 and TRBJ2-5, with no clear D. This CDR3 has 13 residues. Per germline, CDR1 SGHDN and CDR2 FVKESK. V lost 0 bases, J lost 5 bases, and 7 bases lay in between. The CDR3 reads CASSQDLRETQYF. For the CDR3, the DNA is TGTGCCAGCAGCCAAGACTTGAGGGAGACCCAGTACTTC.

The rearrangement joins TRBV19 to TRBJ1-5; D ambiguous. CDR1 is LNHDA, CDR2 SQIVND, per germline (reference sequence). V was shortened by 5 bases and J by 5 bases, with 13 bases between the two germline ends. The CDR3 loop spans 14 amino acids. CDR3 DNA sequence: TGTGCCAGTAGTGCGACGGCTACCTATCAGCCCCAGCATTTT. Its protein product is CASSATATYQPQHF. Together with reference TRBV19 and TRBJ1-5, the CDR3 gives the full variable domain: DGGITQSPKYLFRKEGQNVTLSCEQNLNHDAMYWYRQDPGQGLRLIYYSQIVNDFQKGDIAEGYSVSREKKESFPLTVTSAQKNPTAFYLCASSATATYQPQHFGDGTRLSIL.

The chain is built from TRBV11-2 and TRBJ2-1; 10 nucleotides line up with TRBD1. Trimming took 1 base from V and 6 from J; bases not matched to a gene: 3. From germline, CDR1 is SGHAT and CDR2 FQNNGV. The CDR3 runs 15 residues. The CDR3 DNA reads TGTGCCAGCAGCTTAGTAGGGACAGGGGTCAATGAGCAGTTCTTC. Protein product: CASSLVGTGVNEQFF.

The gene calls are TRBV6-6 and TRBJ2-1; 7 bases map to TRBD1. The J segment lost 15 bases and the V segment lost 5 bases, leaving 10 bases of the junction unmatched. Germline CDR1 MNHNY, CDR2 SVGAGI (reference sequence). The CDR3 totals 12 residues. In nucleotides, the CDR3 is TGTGCCAGCAGTACCGACAGGGTGTTTGGGTTCTTC. Its protein product is CASSTDRVFGFF.

This chain links TRBV29-1 with TRBJ2-7, with 7 bases matching TRBD1. V lost 7 bases and J lost 2; bases outside the gene matches: 8. Germline CDR1 and CDR2: SQVTM and ANQGSEA. There are 13 residues in the CDR3. In DNA form, the CDR3 reads TGCAGCGGAGTTACAGGGGCCACCTACGAGCAGTACTTC. Its translation is CSGVTGATYEQYF.

The chain's CDR3 is CASSLRRTRNYGYTF. As DNA, the CDR3 is TGTGCCAGCAGCCTCCGCCGGACAAGGAACTATGGCTACACCTTC. The V call is TRBV7-8, the J call TRBJ1-2; tentatively, D is TRBD1 (5 bases). Trimming took off 5 bases at V and 2 bases at J, with 15 bases between the two ends. The CDR3 runs to 15 residues. The germline V gene encodes CDR1 SGHVS and CDR2 FQNEAQ.

V usage is TRBV11-2 and J usage is TRBJ2-5, with D uncertain. The CDR3 runs to 16 residues. The germline gives CDR1 SGHAT, CDR2 FQNNGV. Trimming cost V 10 bases and J 0 bases, with 21 bases left between them. The CDR3 DNA follows: TGTGCCACCAGTCCACTTTCGCGGCAGTACCAAGAGACCCAGTACTTC. Translated: CATSPLSRQYQETQYF.

This sequence joins TRBV30 and TRBJ2-3; D is perhaps TRBD2 (7 bases). Trimming shortened V by 3 bases and J by 0 bases, and 13 bases separated the two germline ends. Germline values: CDR1 GTSNPN, CDR2 SVGIG (reference sequence). The CDR3 length is 15 residues. CDR3: CAWREAGQSTDTQYF. CDR3 bases: TGTGCCTGGAGGGAAGCGGGACAAAGCACAGATACGCAGTATTTT.

The chain combines TRBV28 with TRBJ2-1; D remains unclear. V lost 2 bases to trimming and J lost 8 bases, with 4 bases between them. The germline gives CDR1 MDHEN, CDR2 SYDVKM. This CDR3 region has 11 residues. The CDR3 coding sequence is TGTGCCAGCAGTTTACTCTATGAGCAGTTCTTC. It codes for CASSLLYEQFF.

This clone occurred once. The rearrangement links TRBV9 to TRBJ1-2, with D perhaps TRBD1 (5 bases). The CDR3 extends over 18 amino acids. V was trimmed by 0 bases and J by 4 bases, leaving 22 bases between them. The germline gives CDR1 SGDLS, CDR2 YYNGEE. DNA of the CDR3: TGTGCCAGCAGCGTAGGGTGGGGGTCCCCCAAAAGGACCTATGGCTACACCTTC. This gives the protein CASSVGWGSPKRTYGYTF. Based on the CDR3 plus reference TRBV9 and TRBJ1-2, the full variable domain is DSGVTQTPKHLITATGQRVTLRCSPRSGDLSVYWYQQSLDQGLQFLIQYYNGEERAKGNILERFSAQQFPDLHSELNLSSLELGDSALYFCASSVGWGSPKRTYGYTFGSGTRLTVV.

The J gene is TRBJ2-7, the V gene TRBV14; the D gene is possibly TRBD1 (6 bases). With 1 base removed from V and 3 bases from J, the gap between germline ends came to 13 bases. Germline V gives CDR1 SGHDN, CDR2 FVKESK. CDR3 size: 15 residues. The CDR3 DNA follows: TGTGCCAGCAGCCAAGTTGGTGGCAGGGGCTACGAGCAGTACTTC. Amino acid sequence: CASSQVGGRGYEQYF.

This clone showed up just once. The gene calls are TRBV30 and TRBJ1-1, with TRBD1 matching over 7 bases. Germline CDR1 reads GTSNPN; CDR2 reads SVGIG (reference sequence). With V trimmed by 3 bases and J by 3 bases, 10 bases remained unmatched. This CDR3 contains 15 residues. The CDR3 coding sequence is TGTGCCTGGAGGGGGACAGACAGACGGGACACTGAAGCTTTCTTT. This sequence encodes CAWRGTDRRDTEAFF.

A remark on this clone: At one end, the junction sequence differs from germline, possibly due to a read error. The chain's CDR3 is CASSYSDRGNYEQYF. CDR3 nucleotide sequence: TGTGCCAGCAGTTACTCGGATAGGGGTAACTACGAGCAGTACTTC. The chain links TRBV10-3 to TRBJ2-7, with D possibly being TRBD1 (5 bases). This CDR3 has 15 residues. In germline, CDR1 is ENHRY, CDR2 SYGVKD.

This chain links TRBV6-5 with TRBJ1-1; D is undetermined. Germline V gene data show CDR1 as MNHEY and CDR2 as SVGAGI. The CDR3 has 15 residues. V was trimmed by 0 bases and J by 6 bases, leaving 14 bases between them. In DNA, the CDR3 is TGTGCCAGCAGTTACTCGAATCGGGGAAAGTCTGAAGCTTTCTTT. Translation gives CASSYSNRGKSEAFF.

This chain links TRBV27 with TRBJ1-5; TRBD1 matches 7 bases. Trimming cost V 6 bases and J 8 bases; bases outside gene matches: 7. CDR1 and CDR2 from the germline V gene are MNHEY and SMNVEV (reference sequence). This CDR3 has 13 amino acids. DNA for the CDR3: TGTGCCAGCAGCCACAGGGGTGGAAAGCCCCAGCATTTT. Its translation: CASSHRGGKPQHF.